The 12 T cell receptor beta chains below were found in one sample sequenced in a study of T cell repertoires in cytomegalovirus infection. TCRdb re-derived calls from the reads in MiXCR, one entry per CDR3 protein. The data contain a few hundred thousand distinct CDR3 sequences, approximately 17% of them singletons. The sequenced sample was CD8+ T cells from PBMCs. The receptor set was obtained from a human donor in good health (CMV status not recorded). Some clones in this sample may be carry-over from other donors' samples.

With regard to this clonotype: Mismatch with germline at one junction end may stem from a read error. This chain links TRBV7-7 with TRBJ2-1; 14 bases fit TRBD2. Germline V gene sequence: CDR1 SSHAT, CDR2 FNYEAQ (reference sequence). There are 16 residues in the CDR3. CDR3 in DNA: TGTGCTAGCAGCCTGACTAGCGGGGGGGCCTTCAATGAGCAGTTCTTC. Residues: CASSLTSGGAFNEQFF.

The table lists this clonotype with a few counts. CDR3 sequence (DNA): TGTGCCACCAGCAGAGGGGCAGGAACTAATGAAAAACTGTTTTTT. Amino acid sequence: CATSRGAGTNEKLFF. V and J are TRBV15 and TRBJ1-4; D uncertain. Germline CDR1 is LNHNV and CDR2 is YYDKDF (reference sequence). This CDR3 has 15 amino acids. Trimming took 1 base from V and 1 from J, leaving 7 bases between them.

The sample holds a few counts of this clonotype. V and J are TRBV5-1 and TRBJ2-7, with TRBD2 matching 8 bases. Germline CDR1 is SGHRS and CDR2 is YFSETQ. The CDR3 has 15 amino acids. V dropped 1 base and J dropped 6; count of bases not matched to a gene: 9. CDR3 region: CASSLPGGERFEQYF. The CDR3 nucleotides read TGCGCCAGCAGCTTGCCGGGGGGGGAGAGGTTCGAGCAGTACTTC.

This clonotype was seen at least ten times. An end of the junction differs from the germline gene, which may be a read error. V usage is TRBV12-3 or TRBV12-4 and J usage is TRBJ1-1, with unresolved D. This CDR3 comprises 12 residues. CDR3 coding DNA: TGTGCCAGCAGCTTAGGGAACACTGAAGCTTTCTTT. Translation: CASSLGNTEAFF.

J is TRBJ2-4 and V is TRBV28; a weak D match, TRBD1 (8 bases). CDR3 size: 20 residues. V was trimmed by 3 bases and J by 2 bases, leaving 26 bases between them. CDR1 and CDR2 from the germline V gene are MDHEN and SYDVKM. CDR3 bases: TGTGCCAGCAGTTTTATTATCGGGGTCCAACAGGGGGGGTCCAAAAACATTCAGTACTTC. Its protein product is CASSFIIGVQQGGSKNIQYF.

The V gene is TRBV3-1, the J gene TRBJ2-3, with D hard to call. Trimming cost V 5 bases and J 4 bases, with 7 bases left between them. From germline, CDR1 is LGHDT and CDR2 YNNKEL (reference sequence). CDR3 length equals 12 residues. The CDR3 reads CASSSLADTQYF. The CDR3 region has the DNA TGTGCCAGCAGCTCCTTAGCAGATACGCAGTATTTT.

This clonotype appeared many times. This chain uses TRBV12-3 or TRBV12-4 with TRBJ1-1; a weak D match, TRBD1 (5 bases). The CDR3 extends over 16 amino acids. Trimming shortened V by 1 base and J by 4 bases, and 16 bases separated the two germline ends. CDR3 in amino acids: CASSLGGPGSGTEAFF. For the CDR3, the DNA is TGTGCCAGCAGTTTAGGAGGACCAGGGAGTGGCACTGAAGCTTTCTTT.

This clonotype was recorded a few times. V and J are TRBV11-2 and TRBJ2-7, with TRBD2 matching over 9 bases. The CDR3 consists of 16 residues. Trimming removed 0 bases from V and 4 bases from J; junction bases left unmatched: 7. Germline V CDR1 and CDR2: SGHAT, FQNNGV. In nucleotides, the CDR3 is TGTGCCAGCAGCTTAGATCGGCAGCGGGGGGCGTACGAGCAGTACTTC. This codes for CASSLDRQRGAYEQYF.

This clonotype appeared many times. This sequence joins TRBV7-6 and TRBJ2-2; D gene unclear. Trimming cost V 8 bases and J 1 base, with 5 bases left between them. The CDR3 covers 12 residues. The germline gives CDR1 SGHVS, CDR2 FNYEAQ. CDR3 protein: CASWGNTGELFF. Written as DNA, the CDR3 is TGTGCCAGCTGGGGGAACACCGGGGAGCTGTTTTTT. The complete variable domain, with remaining parts taken from reference TRBV7-6 and TRBJ2-2, reads GAGVSQSPRYKVTKRGQDVALRCDPISGHVSLYWYRQALGQGPEFLTYFNYEAQQDKSGLPNDRFSAERPEGSISTLTIQRTEQRDSAMYRCASWGNTGELFFGEGSRLTVL.

CDR3 coding DNA: TGTGCCAGCAGTTATCGTTCAGGGGCCTACGAGCAGTACTTC. Translation gives CASSYRSGAYEQYF. V and J are TRBV6-1 and TRBJ2-7; D might be TRBD1 (6 bases). The CDR3 is made up of 14 amino acids. Germline CDR1 and CDR2: MNHNS and SASEGT. V lost 5 bases, J lost 2 bases, and 13 bases lay in between.

This chain joins TRBV5-4 and TRBJ2-2; weak D call: TRBD2 (6 bases). Trimming removed 4 bases from V and 5 bases from J, with 15 bases in between. Germline CDR1 SGHNT, CDR2 YYREEE (reference sequence). The CDR3 has 15 amino acids. The CDR3: CASSPRGRGTGELFF. The DNA for the CDR3 is TGTGCCAGCAGCCCGAGGGGACGGGGGACCGGGGAGCTGTTTTTT.

This clonotype was detected only a few times. The chain has TRBV29-1 and TRBJ2-1, with D maybe TRBD2 (5 bases). The CDR3 runs to 13 residues. V was shortened by 6 bases and J by 3 bases, with 12 bases between the two germline ends. CDR1 and CDR2 (germline): SQVTM, ANQGSEA. The CDR3 region is CSVTRLNYNEQFF. As DNA, the CDR3 is TGCAGCGTCACTAGGTTAAACTACAATGAGCAGTTCTTC.